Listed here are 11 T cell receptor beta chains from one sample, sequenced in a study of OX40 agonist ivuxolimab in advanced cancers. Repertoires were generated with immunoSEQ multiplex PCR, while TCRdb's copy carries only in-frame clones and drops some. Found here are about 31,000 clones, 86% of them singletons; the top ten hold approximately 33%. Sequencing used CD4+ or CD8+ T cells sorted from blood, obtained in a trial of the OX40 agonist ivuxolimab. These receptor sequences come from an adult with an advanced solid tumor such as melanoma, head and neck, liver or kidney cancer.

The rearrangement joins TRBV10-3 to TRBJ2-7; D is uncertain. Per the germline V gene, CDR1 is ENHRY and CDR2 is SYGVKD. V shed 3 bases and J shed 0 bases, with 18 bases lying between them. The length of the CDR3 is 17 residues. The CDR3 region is CAISDGGVSLSSYEQYF. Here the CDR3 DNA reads TGTGCCATCAGTGATGGTGGGGTCTCACTTAGCTCCTACGAGCAGTACTTC.

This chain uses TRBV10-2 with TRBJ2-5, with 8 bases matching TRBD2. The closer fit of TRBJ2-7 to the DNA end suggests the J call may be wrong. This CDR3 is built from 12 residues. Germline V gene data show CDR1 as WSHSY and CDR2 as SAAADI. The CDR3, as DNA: TGCGCCAGCGGAGGGACTAGCTACGAGCAGTACTTC. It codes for CASGGTSYEQYF.

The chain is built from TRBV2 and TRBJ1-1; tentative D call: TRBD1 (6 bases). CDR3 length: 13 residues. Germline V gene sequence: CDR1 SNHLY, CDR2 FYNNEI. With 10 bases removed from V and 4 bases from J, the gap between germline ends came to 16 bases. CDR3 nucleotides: TGTGCCACCAACGGGGGGGCGCTCACTGAAGCTTTCTTT. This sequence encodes CATNGGALTEAFF.

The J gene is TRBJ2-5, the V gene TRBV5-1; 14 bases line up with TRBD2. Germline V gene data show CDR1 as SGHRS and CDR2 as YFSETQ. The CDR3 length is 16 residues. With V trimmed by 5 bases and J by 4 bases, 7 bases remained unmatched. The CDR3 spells CASRSGLAGEGETQYF. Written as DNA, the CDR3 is TGCGCCAGCAGGTCGGGACTAGCGGGAGAAGGAGAGACCCAGTACTTC. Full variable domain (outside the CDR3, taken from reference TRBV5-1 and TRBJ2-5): KAGVTQTPRYLIKTRGQQVTLSCSPISGHRSVSWYQQTPGQGLQFLFEYFSETQRNKGNFPGRFSGRQFSNSRSEMNVSTLELGDSALYLCASRSGLAGEGETQYFGPGTRLLVL.

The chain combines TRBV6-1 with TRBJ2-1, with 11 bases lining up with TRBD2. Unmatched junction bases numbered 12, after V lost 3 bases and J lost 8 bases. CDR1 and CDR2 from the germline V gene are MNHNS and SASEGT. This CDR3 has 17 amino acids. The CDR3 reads CASSDARLAGGIDEQFF. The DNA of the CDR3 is TGTGCCAGCAGTGATGCGCGATTAGCGGGAGGGATCGATGAGCAGTTCTTC.

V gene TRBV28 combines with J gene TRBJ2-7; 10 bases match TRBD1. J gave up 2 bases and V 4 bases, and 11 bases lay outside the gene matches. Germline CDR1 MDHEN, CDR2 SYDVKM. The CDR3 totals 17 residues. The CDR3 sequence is CASSSRTGGRGPYEQYF. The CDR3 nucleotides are TGTGCCAGCAGTTCACGGACAGGGGGTAGGGGCCCCTACGAGCAGTACTTC.

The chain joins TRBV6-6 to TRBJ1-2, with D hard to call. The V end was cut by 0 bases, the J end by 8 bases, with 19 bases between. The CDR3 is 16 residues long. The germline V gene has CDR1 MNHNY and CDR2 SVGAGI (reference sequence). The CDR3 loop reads CASSYSMAGDVRGYTF. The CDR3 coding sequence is TGTGCCAGCAGTTACTCCATGGCAGGTGACGTGAGGGGCTACACCTTC.

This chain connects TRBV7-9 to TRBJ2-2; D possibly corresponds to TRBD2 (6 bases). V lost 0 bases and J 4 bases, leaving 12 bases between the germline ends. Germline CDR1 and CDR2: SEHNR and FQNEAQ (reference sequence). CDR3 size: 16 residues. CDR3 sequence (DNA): TGTGCCAGCAGCTTAGCGAGCGGGTCCTTCACCGGGGAGCTGTTTTTT. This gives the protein CASSLASGSFTGELFF. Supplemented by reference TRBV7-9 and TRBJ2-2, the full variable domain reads DTGVSQNPRHKITKRGQNVTFRCDPISEHNRLYWYRQTLGQGPEFLTYFQNEAQLEKSRLLSDRFSAERPKGSFSTLEIQRTEQGDSAMYLCASSLASGSFTGELFFGEGSRLTVL.

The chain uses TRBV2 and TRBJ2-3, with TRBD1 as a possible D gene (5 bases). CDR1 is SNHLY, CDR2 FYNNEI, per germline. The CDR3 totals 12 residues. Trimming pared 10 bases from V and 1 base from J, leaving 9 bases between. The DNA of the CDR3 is TGTGCCACCCCGACAGGCACAGATACGCAGTATTTT. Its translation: CATPTGTDTQYF.

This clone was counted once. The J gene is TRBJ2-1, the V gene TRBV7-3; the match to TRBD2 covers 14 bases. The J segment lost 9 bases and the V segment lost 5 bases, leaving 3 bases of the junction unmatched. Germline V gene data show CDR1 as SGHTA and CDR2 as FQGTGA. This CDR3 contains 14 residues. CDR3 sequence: CASSAGTSGSEQFF. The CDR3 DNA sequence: TGTGCCAGCAGCGCGGGGACTAGCGGGAGTGAGCAGTTCTTC.

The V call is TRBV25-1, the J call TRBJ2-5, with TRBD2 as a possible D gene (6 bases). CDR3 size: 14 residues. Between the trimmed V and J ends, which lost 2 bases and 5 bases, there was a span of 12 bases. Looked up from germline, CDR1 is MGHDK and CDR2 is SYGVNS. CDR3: CASSEAGLTETQYF. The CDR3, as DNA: TGTGCCAGCAGTGAAGCGGGACTCACGGAGACCCAGTACTTC.